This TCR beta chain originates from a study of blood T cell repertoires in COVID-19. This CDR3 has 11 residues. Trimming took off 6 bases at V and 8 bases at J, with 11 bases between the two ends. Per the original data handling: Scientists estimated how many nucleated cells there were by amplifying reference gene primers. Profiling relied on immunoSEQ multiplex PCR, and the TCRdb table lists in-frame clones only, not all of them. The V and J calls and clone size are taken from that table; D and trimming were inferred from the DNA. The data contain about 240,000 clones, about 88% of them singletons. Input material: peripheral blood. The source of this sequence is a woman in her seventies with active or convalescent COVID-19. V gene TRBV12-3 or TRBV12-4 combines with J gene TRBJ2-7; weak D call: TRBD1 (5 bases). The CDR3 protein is CASSLQGKQYF. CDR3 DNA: TGTGCCAGCAGCCTGCAGGGTAAGCAGTACTTC.